This TCR beta chain came from a study of CD8+ T cells in alopecia areata. Whole-study findings and limits: Tofacitinib yielded significantly lower scalp clonality and fewer expanded CD8+ clones among the top 100. Scalp samples also contribute reads from the resident alphabeta T cells found in normal skin. The study found that many expanded lesional clones persisted in scalp and blood during tofacitinib.

Treatment in this sample: oral pan-JAK inhibitor, 5-10 mg twice daily. Alopecia areata patients provided lesional scalp punch biopsies and peripheral blood. The V end lost 4 bases, the J end lost 4 bases, and 10 bases lay between the germline ends. The CDR3 loop spans 14 amino acids. Germline assignment: CDR1 MGHRA and CDR2 YSYEKL. With regard to this clone: Its antigen is undetermined.

Extracted from the samples, RNA was reverse transcribed into cDNA to serve as the sequencing template. Using immunoSEQ multiplex PCR, the repertoire was profiled, and TCRdb retains in-frame clones only, with some absent. The sample shows 150,000 to 200,000 clones, about 61% of them seen only once. The TCR originated in a human donor with alopecia areata. This material consisted of CD4+ T cells sorted from blood, taken between weeks 55 and 70, from a patient treated with tofacitinib. The V and J genes are TRBV4-1 and TRBJ1-4; D is possibly TRBD1 (5 bases). The CDR3 is CASSPGPFNEKLFF. The CDR3, as DNA: TGCGCCAGCAGCCCGGGACCTTTTAATGAAAAACTGTTTTTT.